This T cell receptor (beta chain) was identified during a study of cytomegalovirus exposure and HLA in healthy donors. This clone was observed a handful of times. PCR was performed using 60 Vbeta and 13 Jbeta primers. Only in-frame clones appear in the TCRdb table, and some are missing; sequencing was by immunoSEQ multiplex PCR. Here the sample spans about 37,000 clones, approximately 80% being singletons. Germline V lookup: CDR1 SNHLY, CDR2 FYNNEI. The V gene lost 5 bases and the J gene lost 2 bases, with 3 bases spanning the gap. This CDR3 has 11 amino acids. This clonotype originated in a woman between 35 and 50 years old in good health and CMV-seronegative. This sequence joins TRBV2 and TRBJ1-1, with D hard to call. The sequenced sample consisted of PBMCs. Here the CDR3 reads CASSLNTEAFF. CDR3 DNA: TGTGCCAGCAGTCTAAACACTGAAGCTTTCTTT. The full variable domain, its missing parts supplied by reference TRBV2 and TRBJ1-1, is EPEVTQTPSHQVTQMGQEVILRCVPISNHLYFYWYRQILGQKVEFLVSFYNNEISEKSEIFDDQFSVERPDGSNFTLKIRSTKLEDSAMYFCASSLNTEAFFGQGTRLTVV.